A selection of T cell receptor beta chains follows, all from one sample in a study of cytotoxic CD8 clonotypes in ibrutinib-treated CLL. Sequencing was performed with immunoSEQ multiplex PCR; in TCRdb, only in-frame clones are kept and a portion is missing. The data show around 150,000 clones, 80% seen once. The input for sequencing was PBMCs, taken after 36 months of ibrutinib treatment. The receptors shown here come from a human donor with chronic lymphocytic leukemia. The CDR3 runs from the conserved cysteine through the conserved F or W. Fields, in order: J gene, D gene, clone size, V gene, CDR3 DNA, CDR3 protein. The D gene is left open where the match is weak. Clone size is not always given. Where it is, it says once, few, many or a class for expanded clones.

>TRBJ2-1|TRBD2|.|TRBV7-2
TGTGCCAGCAGCCCCCCCCCGGCTAGCGGGAGGGCAAGGGAGCAGTTCTTC
CASSPPPASGRAREQFF
>TRBJ2-1|.|.|TRBV5-1
TGCGCCAGCAGCTTGGGACTGCCCCCCAATGAGCAGTTCTTC
CASSLGLPPNEQFF
>TRBJ1-6|.|.|TRBV2
TGTGCCAGCACTCCAGAAGCTTGGGACTCCTATAATTCACCCCTCCACTTT
CASTPEAWDSYNSPLHF
>TRBJ1-1|.|few|TRBV9
TGTGCCAGCAGCGGGGGCGCGGGTGGTGAAGCTTTCTTT
CASSGGAGGEAFF
>TRBJ1-1|.|.|TRBV5-5
TGTGCCAGCAGGATACAGGTTACTGAAGCTTTCTTT
CASRIQVTEAFF
>TRBJ2-7|.|.|TRBV5-1
TGCGCCAGCAGCTTGGTAGGGACACGAACCTACGAGCAGTACTTC
CASSLVGTRTYEQYF
>TRBJ2-5|.|.|TRBV15
TGTGCCACCAGCAGGGGACATAGCCCAAAAGAGACCCAGTACTTC
CATSRGHSPKETQYF
>TRBJ2-7|.|once|TRBV18
TGTGCCAGCTCACCATTCCGGGACTCGGTTTACGAGCAGTACTTC
CASSPFRDSVYEQYF
>TRBJ1-2|.|once|TRBV5-6
TGTGCCAGCCACAAGCAGGGAATGAACTATGGCTACACCTTC
CASHKQGMNYGYTF
>TRBJ2-3|.|.|TRBV7-2
TGTGCCAGCAGCGCCGACCCGGGACTGCCCACAGATACGCAGTATTTT
CASSADPGLPTDTQYF
>TRBJ1-4|TRBD1|.|TRBV5-3
TGTGCCAGAAGCTTCGGGACAGGGGGCCCTCCAACTAATGAAAAACTGTTTTTT
CARSFGTGGPPTNEKLFF
>TRBJ2-3|.|.|TRBV7-2
TGTGCCAGCAGCTTAGGTGGGACACTTAGCACAGATACGCAGTATTTT
CASSLGGTLSTDTQYF
>TRBJ2-1|.|.|TRBV7-9
TGTGCCAGCAGCTTACACACGTCGAGGAATGAGCAGTTCTTC
CASSLHTSRNEQFF
>TRBJ2-1|TRBD2|.|TRBV9
TGTGCCAGCAGCGTAGCGGCTCGACCTGGGCTAGCGGGAGGACGGGAGCAGTTCTTC
CASSVAARPGLAGGREQFF
>TRBJ1-5|.|.|TRBV28
TGTGCCAGCAGTTTATCTCTTGGTTTAGGAGTAAATCAGCCCCAGCATTTT
CASSLSLGLGVNQPQHF
>TRBJ2-7|.|.|TRBV7-9
TGTGCCAGCAGCTTAGGCCAGGGGTTAACCTACGAGCAGTACTTC
CASSLGQGLTYEQYF
>TRBJ1-1|.|.|TRBV6-1
TGTGCCAGCAGTGAAGGGAGGAAGAACACTGAAGCTTTCTTT
CASSEGRKNTEAFF
>TRBJ1-1|.|.|TRBV7-9
TGTGCCAGCGGCTTAAGACTTTCGCGCCTCAGACCGAACACTGAAGCTTTCTTT
CASGLRLSRLRPNTEAFF
>TRBJ1-2|TRBD1|few|TRBV6-5
TGTGCCAGCAGTTACTCGACAGGGGGCCTTCGCTATGGCTACACCTTC
CASSYSTGGLRYGYTF
>TRBJ1-5|.|.|TRBV28
TGTGCCAGCAGTTTGGGGACCTATAGCAATCAGCCCCAGCATTTT
CASSLGTYSNQPQHF
>TRBJ2-7|.|.|TRBV4-2
TGTGCCAGCAGCCAAGGGCCGGGGGTCGAGCAGTACTTC
CASSQGPGVEQYF
>TRBJ1-1|.|once|TRBV5-1
TGCGCCAGCAGCTCCCCAGGGAGAACTGAAGCTTTCTTT
CASSSPGRTEAFF
>TRBJ2-5|.|.|TRBV6-1
TGTGCCAGCAGTGAAGACAGGGGGGGTGTGGGGACCCAGTACTTC
CASSEDRGGVGTQYF
>TRBJ2-2|.|.|TRBV7-2
TGTGCCACTTCCTGGGGGGCGGGCACCGGGGAGCTGTTTTTT
CATSWGAGTGELFF
>TRBJ2-4|.|.|TRBV6-5
TGTGCCAGCAGCCCCAGCGGTCGAGCCAAAAACATTCAGTACTTC
CASSPSGRAKNIQYF
>TRBJ1-1|.|.|TRBV5-1
TGCGCCAGCAGTTCGACCCAGGCTTGGGGGACTGAAGCTTTCTTT
CASSSTQAWGTEAFF
>TRBJ1-2|TRBD1|.|TRBV7-8
TGTGCCAGCGGTGAATCGACAGGGGCGAGGGGTGGCTACACCTTC
CASGESTGARGGYTF
>TRBJ1-1|.|.|TRBV7-9
TGTGCCAGCAGCCAAGACACCGTCAACACTGAAGCTTTCTTT
CASSQDTVNTEAFF
>TRBJ1-1|.|few|TRBV2
TGTGCCAGCTTACCCGACAGCGAAGCTTTCTTT
CASLPDSEAFF
>TRBJ1-1|.|.|TRBV4-1
TGCGCCAGCAGCCAGGAGGACTTGGGCACTGAAGCTTTCTTT
CASSQEDLGTEAFF
>TRBJ1-5|.|.|TRBV15
TGTGCCACCAGCAGAGATCTAACAGGACTTAGCAATCAGCCCCAGCATTTT
CATSRDLTGLSNQPQHF
>TRBJ2-7|.|.|TRBV25-1
TGTGCCAGCAGTCACGGGAGTAAGTACGAGCAGTACTTC
CASSHGSKYEQYF
>TRBJ2-1|.|.|TRBV5-1
TGCGCCAGCAGCTTGGCGTGGCAGATGGGTAACAATGAGCAGTTCTTC
CASSLAWQMGNNEQFF
>TRBJ2-7|TRBD2|.|TRBV7-9
TGTGCCAGCAGCTCAGGCTTCAGGCGGGGGTACGAGCAGTACTTC
CASSSGFRRGYEQYF
>TRBJ2-2|.|.|TRBV19
TGTGCCAGTAGGCCGTCGGAGCGCCGAAGGACCGGGGAGCTGTTTTTT
CASRPSERRRTGELFF
>TRBJ1-2|TRBD1|.|TRBV4-1
TGCGCCAGCAGCCAAGTAGGGGACAGTTTTTACTATGGCTACACCTTC
CASSQVGDSFYYGYTF
>TRBJ2-3|TRBD2|.|TRBV10-1
TGCGCCAGCAGTCGAGCGGGGAGCACAGATACGCAGTATTTT
CASSRAGSTDTQYF
>TRBJ1-1|.|medium-sized|TRBV13
TGTGCCAGCAGCTTAGGGAAGGGTGTCGCTTTCTTT
CASSLGKGVAFF
>TRBJ2-3|.|.|TRBV18
TGTGCCAGCTCGGGCCCCCAGGCGAACTGGGGCACAGATACGCAGTATTTT
CASSGPQANWGTDTQYF
>TRBJ1-3|.|.|TRBV9
TGTGCCAGCAGCGTAGGGTCCTTTGCGGGTCCAGGAAACACCATATATTTT
CASSVGSFAGPGNTIYF
>TRBJ2-7|TRBD2|.|TRBV2
TGTGCCAGCCGGAGGCGGTATAGCGGGAGAATTTTCGGCTCCTACGAGCAGTACTTC
CASRRRYSGRIFGSYEQYF
>TRBJ1-5|TRBD1|.|TRBV6-5
TGTGCCAGCAGTTACTCCTGGACAGGGGTAAATCAGCCCCAGCATTTT
CASSYSWTGVNQPQHF
>TRBJ1-6|TRBD1|.|TRBV28
TGTGCCAGCCTCCCGTCTCCGGGACAGGAAGACCAGTCCTATAATTCACCCCTCCACTTT
CASLPSPGQEDQSYNSPLHF
>TRBJ1-1|.|.|TRBV20-1
TGCAGTGCTAGTCGGGACACTGAAGCTTTCTTT
CSASRDTEAFF
>TRBJ1-1|.|.|TRBV19
TGTGCCAGTCAAAGGGGGTCCACTGAAGCTTTCTTT
CASQRGSTEAFF
>TRBJ1-2|.|.|TRBV6-5
TGTGCCTGCAGTTACGTCGGACAGTCCTATGGCTACACCTTC
CACSYVGQSYGYTF
>TRBJ2-7|.|.|TRBV9
TGTGCCAGCAGCGTAGGGGGGCTGGCGGGACGTGGGGAGCAGTACTTC
CASSVGGLAGRGEQYF
>TRBJ2-7|.|.|TRBV19
TGTGCCAGTAGTATTTTGGGTACCTACGAGCAGTACTTC
CASSILGTYEQYF
>TRBJ1-4|.|.|TRBV10-3
TGTGCCGCCCAGACAGGAACTAATGAAAAACTGTTTTTT
CAAQTGTNEKLFF
>TRBJ2-1|TRBD1|.|TRBV5-1
TGCGCCAGCAGCTTGGCGACGGACAGGGGCAATGAGCAGTTCTTC
CASSLATDRGNEQFF
>TRBJ1-2|.|.|TRBV6-5
TGTGCCAGCAAACGTCTGGAGGGCGCACATGGCTACACCTTC
CASKRLEGAHGYTF
>TRBJ2-3|TRBD2|.|TRBV30
TGTGCCTGGAGTCCGGGACTAGCGGGGGGGAATACGCAGTATTTT
CAWSPGLAGGNTQYF
>TRBJ1-5|TRBD1|few|TRBV18
TGTGCCAGCTCACACTCGGACAGGGTTGGTCAGCCCCAGCATTTT
CASSHSDRVGQPQHF